Listed below are T cell receptor beta chains from one sample, sequenced in a study. One entry per CDR3 protein, called by TCRdb with MiXCR from the RT-PCR reads. The sample includes hundreds of thousands of distinct CDR3 sequences, around 14% of them seen just once. Sequenced: memory CD4+ T cells from blood. The source of these receptors is a female donor in good health, serving as a healthy control. The CDR3 runs from the conserved cysteine through the conserved F or W. The order of the fields is clone size, J gene, D gene, V gene, CDR3 protein, CDR3 DNA. The D gene is left open where the match is weak. Expanded clones are given a class, and other clones once, few, many or no size at all.

few TRBJ2-3 TRBD1 TRBV7-7 CASSSTGGETDTQYF TGTGCCAGCAGCTCGACAGGGGGCGAGACAGATACGCAGTATTTT
few TRBJ1-2 NA TRBV18 CASSPNPQASAPSYTF TGTGCCAGCTCGCCAAACCCTCAGGCCTCGGCTCCCAGCTACACCTTC
NA TRBJ1-4 NA TRBV5-1 CASSLEIDEKLFF TGCGCCAGCAGCTTGGAGATAGATGAAAAACTGTTTTTT
many TRBJ2-5 TRBD1 TRBV29-1 CSGRTGSGETQYF TGCAGCGGGAGGACAGGGAGTGGAGAGACCCAGTACTTC
few TRBJ2-2 NA TRBV20-1 CSALGQGGNTGELFF TGCAGTGCCTTAGGCCAGGGGGGTAACACCGGGGAGCTGTTTTTT
NA TRBJ1-5 NA TRBV6-5 CASSYRQGGQPQHF TGTGCCAGCAGTTACCGCCAGGGCGGGCAGCCCCAGCATTTT
NA TRBJ1-4 NA TRBV19 CATSRGRNEKLFF TGTGCCACCTCGCGAGGCAGAAATGAAAAACTGTTTTTT
many TRBJ2-7 NA TRBV5-5 CASSPSGTFDEQYF TGTGCCAGCAGCCCCTCAGGTACCTTTGACGAGCAGTACTTC
NA TRBJ1-3 NA TRBV14 CASSQVFSGNTIYF TGTGCCAGCAGCCAGGTCTTCTCTGGAAACACCATATATTTT
many TRBJ2-7 NA TRBV12-3/TRBV12-4 CASSKPGHNSEQYF TGTGCCAGCAGCAAGCCAGGGCACAACAGCGAGCAGTACTTC
many TRBJ1-5 NA TRBV6-5 CASSYRANQPQHF TGTGCCAGCAGTTACCGCGCCAATCAGCCCCAGCATTTT
many TRBJ1-1 NA TRBV20-1 CSARRGRGAEAFF TGCAGTGCTAGACGGGGTAGGGGAGCTGAAGCTTTCTTT
many TRBJ2-3 TRBD2 TRBV29-1 CSWTSGGRDTQYF TGCAGCTGGACTAGCGGGGGCCGGGATACGCAGTATTTT
few TRBJ1-1 NA TRBV20-1 CSARSGVAEAFF TGCAGTGCCCGATCTGGAGTTGCTGAAGCTTTCTTT
NA TRBJ2-3 TRBD2 TRBV7-2 CASSSGLVAGPDTQYF TGTGCCAGCAGCTCCGGACTGGTAGCGGGTCCAGATACGCAGTATTTT
many TRBJ1-1 NA TRBV6-2/TRBV6-3 CASSEGTNTEAFF TGTGCCAGCAGCGAGGGGACGAACACTGAAGCTTTCTTT
many TRBJ2-7 NA TRBV6-2/TRBV6-3 CASSYHLRREQYF TGTGCCAGCAGTTACCACCTACGACGGGAGCAGTACTTC
NA TRBJ1-2 TRBD1 TRBV5-5 CASSLIAGGYGYTF TGTGCCAGCAGCTTAATCGCAGGGGGATATGGCTACACCTTC
many TRBJ2-2 TRBD2 TRBV20-1 CSATSQSGGAFTAGELFF TGCAGTGCCACCAGCCAAAGCGGGGGGGCTTTTACCGCCGGGGAGCTGTTTTTT
NA TRBJ1-3 NA TRBV7-3 CSSSPTTGNTIYF TGTTCCAGCAGCCCAACTACTGGAAACACCATATATTTT
NA TRBJ1-6 NA TRBV5-5 CASSLAARIEFAPLHF TGTGCCAGCAGCTTAGCCGCTCGAATAGAATTCGCCCCCCTCCACTTT
NA TRBJ2-5 TRBD2 TRBV20-1 CSASPASGRETQYF TGCAGTGCTAGTCCGGCTAGCGGGAGGGAGACCCAGTACTTC
few TRBJ2-5 NA TRBV6-5 CASSRNQGGETQYF TGTGCCAGCAGCCGAAATCAGGGAGGAGAGACCCAGTACTTC
few TRBJ2-5 TRBD1 TRBV6-6 CASSRDSPSQGETQYF TGTGCCAGCAGCAGGGACAGCCCATCCCAAGGAGAGACCCAGTACTTC
many TRBJ2-2 TRBD1 TRBV10-3 CAISDLQGAGELFF TGTGCCATCAGTGACTTGCAGGGGGCCGGGGAGCTGTTTTTT
many TRBJ2-7 TRBD2 TRBV20-1 CSASPGGRAEQYF TGCAGTGCTAGCCCGGGAGGGAGGGCCGAGCAGTACTTC
few TRBJ1-1 TRBD1 TRBV11-3 CASSEDRGRPEAFF TGTGCCAGCAGCGAGGACAGGGGACGGCCTGAAGCTTTCTTT
NA TRBJ1-1 TRBD1 TRBV28 CASSKQGKGNTEAFF TGTGCCAGCAGTAAACAGGGGAAGGGGAACACTGAAGCTTTCTTT
few TRBJ2-7 NA TRBV7-6 CASSLSGGYKYEQYF TGTGCCAGCAGCTTAAGCGGCGGCTATAAATACGAGCAGTACTTC
few TRBJ2-5 TRBD2 TRBV7-9 CASSLKAGGVETQYF TGTGCCAGCAGCTTGAAGGCGGGAGGGGTAGAGACCCAGTACTTC
few TRBJ1-6 TRBD1 TRBV18 CASSVQGEGNSPLHF TGTGCCAGCTCAGTACAGGGGGAAGGTAATTCACCCCTCCACTTT
many TRBJ2-7 NA TRBV27 CASSFLWGAYEQYF TGTGCCAGCAGTTTTCTGTGGGGGGCCTACGAGCAGTACTTC
many TRBJ2-3 NA TRBV4-1 CASSQETRDTQYF TGCGCCAGCAGCCAAGAGACTAGGGATACGCAGTATTTT
many TRBJ2-1 NA TRBV20-1 CSASLRDTAPFF TGCAGTGCTAGCCTCCGGGACACAGCCCCGTTCTTC
few TRBJ2-7 TRBD2 TRBV6-6 CASSPLAEGYEQYF TGTGCCAGCAGCCCCCTAGCGGAGGGGTACGAGCAGTACTTC
many TRBJ1-6 NA TRBV5-5 CASSLEGKSSPLHF TGTGCCAGCAGCTTGGAAGGGAAGAGTTCACCCCTCCACTTT
NA TRBJ2-5 TRBD1 TRBV3-1 CATSERGQGETQYF TGTGCCACCTCTGAACGGGGACAGGGGGAGACCCAGTACTTC
NA TRBJ2-7 NA TRBV7-2 CASSLAVGQEQYF TGTGCCAGCAGCTTAGCGGTTGGACAAGAGCAGTACTTC
NA TRBJ1-1 NA TRBV6-2/TRBV6-3 CASSYPSTGAFF TGTGCCAGCAGTTACCCATCAACGGGGGCTTTCTTT
NA TRBJ2-1 TRBD2 TRBV6-2/TRBV6-3 CATLRGREGFNEQFF TGTGCCACCTTACGCGGGAGAGAGGGATTCAATGAGCAGTTCTTC
few TRBJ1-2 TRBD1 TRBV28 CASSSPQGALSYGYTF TGTGCCAGCAGCTCGCCACAGGGGGCGCTGAGCTATGGCTACACCTTC
NA TRBJ2-1 NA TRBV23-1 CASSQSDYSSYNEQFF TGCGCCAGCAGTCAGAGTGACTACAGCTCCTACAATGAGCAGTTCTTC
NA TRBJ2-3 TRBD1 TRBV5-1 CASRLAGGVSTDTQYF TGCGCCAGCAGACTAGCAGGGGGCGTGAGCACAGATACGCAGTATTTT
few TRBJ2-7 NA TRBV7-2 CASRVTREDSEQYF TGTGCCAGCAGAGTAACCCGGGAGGACAGCGAGCAGTACTTC
few TRBJ2-7 TRBD2 TRBV7-2 CASSRTTSAPYEQYF TGTGCCAGCAGCCGAACGACTAGCGCCCCCTACGAGCAGTACTTC
many TRBJ2-5 NA TRBV10-3 CAISESGETQYF TGTGCCATCAGTGAGTCGGGTGAGACCCAGTACTTC
few TRBJ1-1 NA TRBV7-3 CASSLTDETEAFF TGTGCCAGCAGCTTAACGGACGAGACTGAAGCTTTCTTT
NA TRBJ1-5 TRBD1 TRBV20-1 CSALDRGAQPQHF TGCAGTGCCCTTGACAGGGGAGCTCAGCCCCAGCATTTT
few TRBJ1-4 TRBD1 TRBV29-1 CSAGEGANEKLFF TGCAGCGCCGGGGAGGGGGCCAATGAAAAACTGTTTTTT
NA TRBJ2-1 TRBD2 TRBV28 CASTSFQGLAGHYSYNEQFF TGTGCCAGCACCTCCTTTCAAGGACTAGCGGGACACTACTCCTACAATGAGCAGTTCTTC
few TRBJ1-4 NA TRBV29-1 CSVARENTNEKLFF TGCAGCGTTGCCAGGGAGAACACTAATGAAAAACTGTTTTTT
NA TRBJ1-1 NA TRBV6-1 CASSQGFYMNTEAFF TGTGCCAGCAGTCAGGGTTTCTACATGAACACTGAAGCTTTCTTT
few TRBJ1-1 NA TRBV7-2 CASSFRRQDTEAFF TGTGCCAGCAGCTTCAGACGGCAGGACACTGAAGCTTTCTTT
once TRBJ2-3 NA TRBV6-5 CASCSRLRDTQYF TGTGCCAGCTGCAGCCGTCTGAGAGATACGCAGTATTTT
NA TRBJ2-7 NA TRBV28 CASSSGTDVVYEQYF TGTGCCAGCAGTTCCGGGACGGATGTCGTATACGAGCAGTACTTC
NA TRBJ2-2 NA TRBV5-6 CASSLAGRPGELFF TGTGCCAGCAGCTTGGCCGGGAGACCCGGGGAGCTGTTTTTT
many TRBJ2-2 TRBD1 TRBV6-5 CASSYAPGGNGELFF TGTGCCAGCAGTTACGCCCCAGGGGGTAACGGGGAGCTGTTTTTT